One and the same sample provided the 32 T cell receptor beta chains below, sequenced in a study of blood T cell repertoires in COVID-19. Sequencing was performed with immunoSEQ multiplex PCR; in TCRdb, only in-frame clones are kept and a portion is missing. Seen here are 88,000 or so clones, 75% to 90% observed once, and the top ten hold 7% to 7.5%. Source material: peripheral blood. The receptor source for this set is a man between 60 and 75 years old with acute or convalescent COVID-19.

This rearrangement joins TRBV27 to TRBJ1-6; tentatively, D is TRBD1 (5 bases). V was shortened by 6 bases and J by 0 bases, with 12 bases between the two germline ends. CDR1 MNHEY and CDR2 SMNVEV come from the germline V gene (reference sequence). This CDR3 is 16 amino acids long. The CDR3 region is CASRTRQSSYNSPLHF. The CDR3 DNA is TGTGCCAGCAGGACTCGACAGAGCTCCTATAATTCACCCCTCCACTTT.

V and J are TRBV7-3 and TRBJ2-6; the D is unclear. From germline, CDR1 is SGHTA and CDR2 FQGTGA. The CDR3 runs 15 residues. Trimming pared 5 bases from V and 4 bases from J, leaving 12 bases between. CDR3 amino acids: CASSPSAVGANVLTF. The CDR3 DNA follows: TGTGCCAGCAGCCCGAGCGCGGTGGGGGCCAACGTCCTGACTTTC. Full variable domain (outside the CDR3, taken from reference TRBV7-3 and TRBJ2-6): GAGVSQTPSNKVTEKGKYVELRCDPISGHTALYWYRQSLGQGPEFLIYFQGTGAADDSGLPNDRFFAVRPEGSVSTLKIQRTERGDSAVYLCASSPSAVGANVLTFGAGSRLTVL.

This chain links TRBV19 with TRBJ2-6; TRBD1 matches at 7 bases. With V trimmed by 9 bases and J by 5 bases, 10 bases remained unmatched. CDR1 LNHDA and CDR2 SQIVND come from the germline V gene (reference sequence). This CDR3 comprises 15 residues. CDR3 bases: TGTGCCAGCGGAGAGGGGGCGGCCTGGGCCAACGTCCTGACTTTC. It yields the protein CASGEGAAWANVLTF. The full variable domain, in which reference TRBV19 and TRBJ2-6 provide the parts outside the CDR3, is DGGITQSPKYLFRKEGQNVTLSCEQNLNHDAMYWYRQDPGQGLRLIYYSQIVNDFQKGDIAEGYSVSREKKESFPLTVTSAQKNPTAFYLCASGEGAAWANVLTFGAGSRLTVL.

V gene TRBV10-3 combines with J gene TRBJ2-2, with D possibly being TRBD1 (6 bases). The germline gives CDR1 ENHRY, CDR2 SYGVKD. This CDR3 is 16 amino acids long. Trimming left V 6 bases short and J 0 bases short, with 14 bases between. CDR3 loop: CAISALQGTNTGELFF. CDR3 sequence (DNA): TGTGCCATCAGCGCCCTCCAGGGGACGAACACCGGGGAGCTGTTTTTT.

The chain uses TRBV7-3 and TRBJ1-1; D may be TRBD1 (6 bases). CDR3 length: 15 amino acids. V lost 0 bases to trimming and J lost 2 bases, with 10 bases between them. Germline CDR1 is SGHTA and CDR2 is FQGTGA. CDR3: CASSLTPGANTEAFF. In DNA form, the CDR3 reads TGTGCCAGCAGCTTAACTCCAGGGGCCAACACTGAAGCTTTCTTT.

V and J are TRBV7-9 and TRBJ1-4, with D possibly being TRBD1 (5 bases). Germline V CDR1 and CDR2: SEHNR, FQNEAQ (reference sequence). Trimming shortened V by 0 bases and J by 6 bases, and 8 bases separated the two germline ends. The length of the CDR3 is 14 residues. The CDR3 DNA is TGTGCCAGCAGCTTAGCGGGGGGAGATGAAAAACTGTTTTTT. It yields the protein CASSLAGGDEKLFF.

The chain has TRBV10-3 and TRBJ1-6; D ambiguous. Germline lookup yields CDR1 ENHRY and CDR2 SYGVKD. V shed 2 bases and J shed 5 bases, with 4 bases lying between them. The CDR3 runs to 13 residues. The chain's CDR3 is CAISERDNSPLHF. Written as DNA, the CDR3 is TGTGCCATCAGTGAGAGAGATAATTCACCCCTCCACTTT.

This chain connects TRBV7-3 to TRBJ2-5, with 12 bases identical to TRBD2. Trimming cost V 0 bases and J 5 bases; bases outside gene matches: 1. The germline V gene encodes CDR1 SGHTA and CDR2 FQGTGA. CDR3 size: 15 residues. In DNA, the CDR3 is TGTGCCAGCAGCTTAACCGGACTAGCGGGGGAGACCCAGTACTTC. Residues: CASSLTGLAGETQYF. Full variable domain (outside the CDR3, taken from reference TRBV7-3 and TRBJ2-5): GAGVSQTPSNKVTEKGKYVELRCDPISGHTALYWYRQSLGQGPEFLIYFQGTGAADDSGLPNDRFFAVRPEGSVSTLKIQRTERGDSAVYLCASSLTGLAGETQYFGPGTRLLVL.

This sequence joins TRBV9 and TRBJ1-1, with D unresolved. V lost 2 bases and J 1 base, leaving 9 bases between the germline ends. CDR3 length: 14 amino acids. CDR1 and CDR2 (germline): SGDLS, YYNGEE. DNA of the CDR3: TGTGCCAGCAGCGTGGTAGCGGCGAACACTGAAGCTTTCTTT. Its translation is CASSVVAANTEAFF.

The chain combines TRBV15 with TRBJ1-2; D gene uncertain. Germline loops: CDR1 LNHNV, CDR2 YYDKDF (reference sequence). Trimming pared 1 base from V and 5 bases from J, leaving 8 bases between. This CDR3 has 13 residues. The CDR3 DNA reads as TGTGCCACCAGCAGAGGCGGTCTATATGGCTACACCTTC. Translated, it gives CATSRGGLYGYTF.

As for this clone: Other DNA sequences in the sample encode the same CDR3. The chain combines TRBV30 with TRBJ1-1; unclear D gene. Germline loops: CDR1 GTSNPN, CDR2 SVGIG (reference sequence). The CDR3 has 13 amino acids. Trimming left V 1 base short and J 2 bases short, with 8 bases between. The CDR3 here is CAWSEQRNTEAFF. The CDR3, as DNA: TGTGCCTGGAGTGAGCAGCGCAACACTGAAGCTTTCTTT.

This chain's CDR3 is CASSPRTGRYGYTF. CDR3 coding DNA: TGTGCCAGCAGCCCCCGGACAGGGCGTTATGGCTACACCTTC. The V call is TRBV7-2, the J call TRBJ1-2; 8 nucleotides align to TRBD1. Germline V lookup: CDR1 SGHTA, CDR2 FQGNSA. The J segment lost 5 bases and the V segment lost 5 bases, leaving 7 bases of the junction unmatched. The CDR3 loop spans 14 amino acids.

The V and J genes are TRBV5-6 and TRBJ1-5; D uncertain. V was pared by 0 bases and J by 5 bases, with 6 bases between. The CDR3 consists of 13 residues. Germline CDR1 reads SGHDT; CDR2 reads YYEEEE. CDR3 in amino acids: CASSLAYDQPQHF. Written as DNA, the CDR3 is TGTGCCAGCAGCTTGGCTTATGATCAGCCCCAGCATTTT. The entire variable domain, with the rest obtained from reference TRBV5-6 and TRBJ1-5, is as follows: DAGVTQSPTHLIKTRGQQVTLRCSPKSGHDTVSWYQQALGQGPQFIFQYYEEEERQRGNFPDRFSGHQFPNYSSELNVNALLLGDSALYLCASSLAYDQPQHFGDGTRLSIL.

V usage is TRBV30 and J usage is TRBJ1-2; 9 nucleotides agree with TRBD1. The germline gives CDR1 GTSNPN, CDR2 SVGIG (reference sequence). V was pared by 5 bases and J by 7 bases, with 5 bases of the junction left unmatched. The CDR3 sequence is 12 residues long. CDR3 loop: CAWGDRASGYTF. Written as DNA, the CDR3 is TGTGCCTGGGGGGACAGGGCCAGTGGCTACACCTTC.

This chain connects TRBV2 to TRBJ1-5, with 8 nucleotides matching TRBD1. CDR3 length equals 14 residues. Losses at the gene ends were 6 bases for V and 6 bases for J; bases not matched to a gene: 7. Germline loops: CDR1 SNHLY, CDR2 FYNNEI. The CDR3 protein is CASRDDRGGQPQHF. DNA for the CDR3: TGTGCCAGCAGAGACGACAGGGGTGGTCAGCCCCAGCATTTT.

The chain employs TRBV19 and TRBJ2-7, with D perhaps matching TRBD2 (6 bases). V dropped 6 bases and J dropped 7 bases, with 25 bases sitting between them. Germline assignment: CDR1 LNHDA and CDR2 SQIVND (reference sequence). This CDR3 spans 16 amino acids. The CDR3 nucleotides read TGTGCCAGTAGCCGTTCGGGGGACCTACCTACGGGGGAGCAGTACTTC. Encoded protein: CASSRSGDLPTGEQYF. Complete variable domain (other parts from reference TRBV19 and TRBJ2-7): DGGITQSPKYLFRKEGQNVTLSCEQNLNHDAMYWYRQDPGQGLRLIYYSQIVNDFQKGDIAEGYSVSREKKESFPLTVTSAQKNPTAFYLCASSRSGDLPTGEQYFGPGTRLTVT.

The rearrangement uses TRBV19 and TRBJ2-6, with 7 nucleotides matching TRBD1. The CDR3 length is 14 residues. V dropped 7 bases and J dropped 3; count of bases not matched to a gene: 3. Germline CDR1 LNHDA, CDR2 SQIVND (reference sequence). Written as DNA, the CDR3 is TGTGCCAGTAAGGGGGCCTTTGGGGCCAACGTCCTGACTTTC. Amino acid sequence: CASKGAFGANVLTF.

V usage is TRBV5-8 and J usage is TRBJ1-6; TRBD1 agrees at 9 bases. After removal of 4 bases from V and 0 bases from J, the junction contained 8 bases not matched to a gene. The CDR3 consists of 18 residues. Germline CDR1 reads SGHTS; CDR2 reads YDEGEE. The CDR3 protein is CASSHWTGDSSYNSPLHF. In nucleotides, the CDR3 is TGTGCCAGCAGCCATTGGACAGGGGATAGCTCCTATAATTCACCCCTCCACTTT. The complete variable domain, with remaining parts taken from reference TRBV5-8 and TRBJ1-6, reads EAGVTQSPTHLIKTRGQQATLRCSPISGHTSVYWYQQALGLGLQFLLWYDEGEERNRGNFPPRFSGRQFPNYSSELNVNALELEDSALYLCASSHWTGDSSYNSPLHFGNGTRLTVT.

V is TRBV2 and J is TRBJ1-4; D not resolved. CDR3 length: 13 amino acids. CDR1 and CDR2 (germline): SNHLY, FYNNEI. V was cut by 8 bases and J by 8 bases, with 15 bases left in between. CDR3 in amino acids: CASVLLRGEKLFF. The CDR3 coding sequence is TGTGCCAGCGTGCTCCTACGGGGAGAAAAACTGTTTTTT.

CDR3 amino acids: CASSQDLGVAGGRDTQYF. The DNA of the CDR3 is TGCGCCAGCAGCCAAGATCTCGGGGTAGCGGGGGGTCGAGATACGCAGTATTTT. This chain connects TRBV4-1 to TRBJ2-3; 10 bases line up with TRBD2. V shed 0 bases and J 5 bases; nucleotides not matched to a gene: 11. Germline CDR1 MGHRA, CDR2 YSYEKL. The CDR3 consists of 18 residues.

V gene TRBV4-3 combines with J gene TRBJ2-3; the match to TRBD2 covers 14 bases. Losses at the gene ends were 3 bases for V and 0 bases for J; bases not matched to a gene: 2. The CDR3 is made up of 17 amino acids. Germline assignment: CDR1 LGHNA and CDR2 YSLEER. The DNA for the CDR3 is TGCGCCAGCAGCCAGGGGACTAGCGGGGGCAGCACAGATACGCAGTATTTT. It is translated as CASSQGTSGGSTDTQYF.

The rearrangement joins TRBV6-6 to TRBJ1-1, with 7 bases fitting TRBD1. Germline CDR1 MNHNY, CDR2 SVGAGI (reference sequence). The CDR3 is 12 residues long. With 7 bases clipped from V and 4 bases from J, the junction kept 3 bases outside the gene matches. In nucleotides, the CDR3 is TGTGCCAGCAATCAGGGGGGCACTGAAGCTTTCTTT. Amino acid sequence: CASNQGGTEAFF.

The gene calls are TRBV28 and TRBJ1-2; no firm D call. Germline CDR1 MDHEN, CDR2 SYDVKM. This CDR3 is 13 amino acids long. V was shortened by 2 bases and J by 4 bases, with 8 bases between the two germline ends. CDR3: CASSLIRGYGYTF. DNA of the CDR3: TGTGCCAGCAGTTTAATCCGGGGCTATGGCTACACCTTC.

V usage is TRBV5-5 and J usage is TRBJ1-1, with D possibly TRBD1 on 5 matching bases. V lost 1 base, J lost 5 bases, and 18 bases lay in between. The CDR3 has 16 residues. Germline V gene sequence: CDR1 SGHKS, CDR2 YYEKEE (reference sequence). The CDR3: CASSLFVTGRNTEAFF. For the CDR3, the DNA is TGTGCCAGCAGCTTGTTCGTTACAGGCCGAAATACTGAAGCTTTCTTT.

This chain links TRBV6-5 with TRBJ2-1; the D gene is possibly TRBD1 (6 bases). The ends were cut back, 0 bases at V and 8 bases at J, with 11 bases in the middle. Germline CDR1 reads MNHEY; CDR2 reads SVGAGI. This CDR3 region has 14 residues. CDR3 residues: CASSYSTGLDEQFF. CDR3 coding DNA: TGTGCCAGCAGTTACTCGACAGGTCTCGATGAGCAGTTCTTC.

This clone has a single count. V gene TRBV9 combines with J gene TRBJ1-4, with 7 bases aligning to TRBD1. V lost 3 bases and J lost 5; bases outside the gene matches: 10. This CDR3 contains 16 residues. CDR1 and CDR2 from the germline V gene are SGDLS and YYNGEE. CDR3 loop: CASSGGDRAKNEKLFF. For the CDR3, the DNA is TGTGCCAGCAGCGGTGGAGACAGGGCGAAGAATGAAAAACTGTTTTTT.

The chain carries TRBV6-5 and TRBJ1-3; TRBD1 matches at 11 bases. The V segment lost 7 bases and the J segment 2 bases; nucleotides outside the gene matches: 4. CDR1 and CDR2 (germline): MNHEY, SVGAGI. This CDR3 spans 15 amino acids. The CDR3 DNA reads TGTGCCAGCATTCCGGGACAGGGGGCTGGAAACACCATATATTTT. Protein sequence: CASIPGQGAGNTIYF.

The gene calls are TRBV6-5 and TRBJ2-1; D is uncertain. Trimming stripped 2 bases from V and 5 bases from J, with 10 bases between. The CDR3 loop spans 14 amino acids. Germline-derived CDR1 and CDR2 are MNHEY and SVGAGI. The CDR3 nucleotides read TGTGCCAGCAGTTACGCCGGGTTCGACAATGAGCAGTTCTTC. Residues: CASSYAGFDNEQFF.

The J gene is TRBJ1-2, the V gene TRBV6-4; D gene ambiguous. The CDR3 length is 14 residues. Germline V gene lookup returns CDR1 MRHNA and CDR2 SNTAGT. V lost 0 bases and J 4 bases, leaving 9 bases between the germline ends. CDR3 DNA: TGTGCCAGCAGTGACTCGGGCGCTGGCTATGGCTACACCTTC. Translating gives CASSDSGAGYGYTF.

The CDR3 spells CSAVGQMNTEAFF. DNA for the CDR3: TGCAGCGCTGTGGGACAGATGAACACTGAAGCTTTCTTT. The gene calls are TRBV29-1 and TRBJ1-1; TRBD1 aligns across 7 bases. The trim removed 7 bases at V and 0 bases at J, leaving 5 bases unmatched. Germline CDR1 is SQVTM and CDR2 is ANQGSEA. This CDR3 spans 13 amino acids. Filled out from reference TRBV29-1 and TRBJ1-1, the complete variable domain reads SAVISQKPSRDICQRGTSLTIQCQVDSQVTMMFWYRQQPGQSLTLIATANQGSEATYESGFVIDKFPISRPNLTFSTLTVSNMSPEDSSIYLCSAVGQMNTEAFFGQGTRLTVV.

The CDR3 spells CASSQTGVAAKNIQYF. In DNA form, the CDR3 reads TGTGCCAGCAGCCAGACAGGGGTGGCCGCCAAAAACATTCAGTACTTC. The rearrangement joins TRBV7-8 to TRBJ2-4; TRBD1 agrees at 8 bases. After removal of 5 bases from V and 1 base from J, the junction contained 7 bases not matched to a gene. The germline CDR1 and CDR2 sequences are SGHVS and FQNEAQ. The CDR3 runs to 16 residues. The variable domain in full, with the rest retrieved from reference TRBV7-8 and TRBJ2-4, is GAGVSQSPRYKVAKRGQDVALRCDPISGHVSLFWYQQALGQGPEFLTYFQNEAQLDKSGLPSDRFFAERPEGSVSTLKIQRTQQEDSAVYLCASSQTGVAAKNIQYFGAGTRLSVL.

The rearrangement links TRBV10-3 to TRBJ2-1; 13 bases map to TRBD2. Germline V gene sequence: CDR1 ENHRY, CDR2 SYGVKD. The CDR3 sequence is 16 residues long. J gave up 1 base and V 6 bases, and 3 bases lay outside the gene matches. DNA for the CDR3: TGTGCCATCAGAGGGACTAGCGGGGAGTCCTACAATGAGCAGTTCTTC. Protein sequence: CAIRGTSGESYNEQFF.